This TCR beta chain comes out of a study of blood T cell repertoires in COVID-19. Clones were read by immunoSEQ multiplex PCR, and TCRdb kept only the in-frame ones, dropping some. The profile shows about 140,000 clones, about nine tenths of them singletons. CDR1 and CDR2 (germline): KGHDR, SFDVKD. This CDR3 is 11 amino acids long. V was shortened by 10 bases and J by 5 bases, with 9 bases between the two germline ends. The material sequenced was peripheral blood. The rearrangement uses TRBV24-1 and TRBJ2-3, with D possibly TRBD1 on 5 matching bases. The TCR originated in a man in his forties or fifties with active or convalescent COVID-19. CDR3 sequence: CATGVGDTQYF. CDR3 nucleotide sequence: TGTGCCACAGGGGTGGGAGATACGCAGTATTTT.